One T cell receptor (beta chain) is described in this entry. This sample stems from a study of blood T cells in healthy people across ages. V gave up 3 bases and J gave up 10 bases, with 14 bases separating them. The CDR3 sequence is 13 residues long. The germline CDR1 and CDR2 sequences are SGHDT and YYEEEE. The authors ran a second PCR of about 7 to 12 cycles using a sample-barcoded 5' primer and a J-beta primer mix. TCRdb redid the calling of the 5' RACE reads with MiXCR, one entry per CDR3 protein. The data hold 800,000 or so distinct CDR3 sequences, with about 62% observed a single time. The receptor was isolated from a man aged 25-40 years in good health. Material: blood. V gene TRBV5-6 combines with J gene TRBJ2-1, with a tentative D call TRBD2 (6 bases). Written as DNA, the CDR3 is TGTGCCAGCAGCTCTCAGACTAGAGACGAGCAGTTCTTC. It is translated as CASSSQTRDEQFF.